A single sample gave rise to the 25 T cell receptor beta chains below, sequenced in a study of blood T cell repertoires in COVID-19. Repertoires were generated with immunoSEQ multiplex PCR, while TCRdb's copy carries only in-frame clones and drops some. The sample lists under 250,000 clones; approximately 78% were seen once. Sequenced sample: peripheral blood. The receptors were gathered from a woman aged 18-30 years with acute or convalescent COVID-19.

V usage is TRBV20-1 and J usage is TRBJ1-1, with D maybe TRBD1 (5 bases). In germline, CDR1 is DFQATT, CDR2 SNEGSKA (reference sequence). This CDR3 spans 11 amino acids. The ends were cut back, 2 bases at V and 7 bases at J, with 8 bases in the middle. The chain's CDR3 is CSARWGDEAFF. CDR3 nucleotides: TGCAGTGCTAGATGGGGGGATGAAGCTTTCTTT.

The rearrangement uses TRBV12-2 and TRBJ2-3; TRBD2 is taken as the D call from the table, unchecked against the DNA. TRBV12-2 is given as a pseudogene. The CDR3 runs 17 residues. In DNA form, the CDR3 reads TGTGCAAGTCGCAACGATAGCGGGGGGACTAGCACAGATACGCAGTATTTT. Its protein is CASRNDSGGTSTDTQYF.

This clone has just a few counts. This chain uses TRBV2 with TRBJ1-2; D call uncertain. The CDR3 is 14 residues long. Germline V CDR1 and CDR2: SNHLY, FYNNEI. The germline V and J ends were trimmed by 1 base and 3 bases, with 9 bases remaining between them. The CDR3 region has the DNA TGTGCCAGCAGTGAAGGTCAGTCCTACTATGGCTACACCTTC. Protein product: CASSEGQSYYGYTF.

This clone was picked up a small number of times. The V call is TRBV19, the J call TRBJ1-6, with D possibly matching TRBD1 (5 bases). This CDR3 comprises 15 residues. Germline CDR1 is LNHDA and CDR2 is SQIVND (reference sequence). V lost 7 bases and J lost 9, with 19 bases in between. DNA of the CDR3: TGTGCCAGTACTCCTCTCGGCAGGGATGGTTCACCCCTCCACTTT. The encoded protein is CASTPLGRDGSPLHF.

The chain combines TRBV10-1 with TRBJ2-3; 10 nucleotides agree with TRBD2. Looked up from germline, CDR1 is WNHNN and CDR2 is SYGVQD (reference sequence). V shed 5 bases and J 2 bases; nucleotides not matched to a gene: 13. The CDR3 is 18 amino acids. The chain's CDR3 is CASSPNILAGETTDTQYF. The CDR3 DNA is TGCGCCAGCAGTCCAAACATCCTAGCGGGAGAGACCACAGATACGCAGTATTTT.

CDR3 sequence reads: CASSSPSTSGSNEQFF. As DNA, the CDR3 is TGTGCCAGCAGCTCACCCTCGACTAGCGGGAGTAATGAGCAGTTCTTC. The chain carries TRBV7-9 and TRBJ2-1; 12 nucleotides match TRBD2. CDR1 SEHNR and CDR2 FQNEAQ come from the germline V gene (reference sequence). This CDR3 spans 16 amino acids. V was clipped by 4 bases and J by 7 bases; unmatched bases: 8.

The chain carries TRBV2 and TRBJ2-1; possible D gene TRBD1, 7 bases. The V end was cut by 6 bases, the J end by 4 bases, with 19 bases between. Germline assignment: CDR1 SNHLY and CDR2 FYNNEI. The CDR3 is 16 amino acids. The CDR3 DNA sequence: TGTGCCAGCAGCCCGCGAAGGCGGGACAGATACAATGAGCAGTTCTTC. Translation: CASSPRRRDRYNEQFF.

This chain joins TRBV4-1 and TRBJ1-2; D call uncertain. The V end was cut by 0 bases, the J end by 2 bases, with 10 bases between. The CDR3 sequence is 15 residues long. CDR1 and CDR2 from the germline V gene are MGHRA and YSYEKL. The CDR3 loop reads CASSQEPGTNYGYTF. Written as DNA, the CDR3 is TGCGCCAGCAGCCAAGAACCAGGAACAAACTATGGCTACACCTTC.

The V call is TRBV5-4, the J call TRBJ2-3; 12 positions match TRBD2. CDR3 size: 17 residues. CDR1 is SGHNT and CDR2 is YYREEE in the germline V gene (reference sequence). Trimming cost V 3 bases and J 0 bases; bases outside gene matches: 5. CDR3 protein: CASSWGLAGPSTDTQYF. The CDR3, as DNA: TGTGCCAGCAGCTGGGGACTAGCGGGCCCTAGCACAGATACGCAGTATTTT.

This sequence joins TRBV3-1 (or the pseudogene TRBV3-2) and TRBJ1-6, with 10 bases that match TRBD1. Germline assignment: CDR1 LGHDT and CDR2 YNNKEL (reference sequence). Losses at the gene ends were 4 bases for V and 10 bases for J; bases not matched to a gene: 4. CDR3 size: 14 residues. The CDR3 loop reads CASSRGQGVSPLHF. CDR3 in DNA: TGTGCCAGCAGCCGTGGACAGGGGGTGTCACCCCTCCACTTT.

This chain uses TRBV7-6 with TRBJ2-1; the D gene is possibly TRBD1 (6 bases). The CDR3 loop spans 15 amino acids. Trimming cost V 1 base and J 1 base, with 8 bases left between them. Germline lookup yields CDR1 SGHVS and CDR2 FNYEAQ. The CDR3 is CASSLDRVSYNEQFF. For the CDR3, the DNA is TGTGCCAGCAGCTTAGACAGGGTGTCCTACAATGAGCAGTTCTTC.

V is TRBV30 and J is TRBJ2-5; 7 bases align to TRBD2. CDR1 is GTSNPN and CDR2 is SVGIG in the germline V gene (reference sequence). The J segment lost 5 bases and the V segment lost 3 bases, leaving 12 bases of the junction unmatched. The CDR3 length is 15 residues. CDR3 protein: CAWRPPGGRVETQYF. CDR3 nucleotides: TGTGCCTGGAGGCCCCCTGGCGGGAGAGTGGAGACCCAGTACTTC.

The V call is TRBV9, the J call TRBJ2-1, with 8 bases that match TRBD2. With V trimmed by 0 bases and J by 7 bases, 9 bases remained unmatched. There are 16 residues in the CDR3. CDR1 and CDR2 from the germline V gene are SGDLS and YYNGEE. CDR3 sequence reads: CASSVAMGLVRNEQFF. The CDR3 nucleotides are TGTGCCAGCAGCGTAGCTATGGGACTAGTGAGGAATGAGCAGTTCTTC.

The V call is TRBV14, the J call TRBJ1-1, with D perhaps TRBD1 (5 bases). Germline CDR1 reads SGHDN; CDR2 reads FVKESK. The V gene lost 0 bases and the J gene lost 3 bases, with 14 bases spanning the gap. The CDR3 contains 16 residues. This CDR3 is CASSQDWGRVDTEAFF. The CDR3 DNA is TGTGCCAGCAGCCAAGATTGGGGCAGGGTGGACACTGAAGCTTTCTTT.

J is TRBJ1-1 and V is TRBV4-2; unclear D gene. The germline V and J ends were trimmed by 0 bases and 4 bases, with 6 bases remaining between them. Germline loops: CDR1 LGHNA, CDR2 YNFKEQ. CDR3 length: 13 residues. The DNA for the CDR3 is TGTGCCAGCAGCCAAGAACCGGGCACTGAAGCTTTCTTT. Its translation is CASSQEPGTEAFF.

The chain has TRBV28 and TRBJ2-2, with 7 bases fitting TRBD2. J was trimmed by 0 bases and V by 6 bases; bases with no gene match: 4. This CDR3 has 15 amino acids. CDR1 is MDHEN and CDR2 is SYDVKM in the germline V gene. The CDR3 is CASRTGGSNTGELFF. The CDR3 DNA reads as TGTGCCAGCAGAACGGGGGGATCGAACACCGGGGAGCTGTTTTTT. The full variable domain, rest sourced from reference TRBV28 and TRBJ2-2, is DVKVTQSSRYLVKRTGEKVFLECVQDMDHENMFWYRQDPGLGLRLIYFSYDVKMKEKGDIPEGYSVSREKKERFSLILESASTNQTSMYLCASRTGGSNTGELFFGEGSRLTVL.

The chain combines TRBV5-8 with TRBJ2-7; maybe TRBD1 (5 bases). Per germline, CDR1 SGHTS and CDR2 YDEGEE. Trimming took off 4 bases at V and 5 bases at J, with 16 bases between the two ends. The CDR3 has 14 amino acids. CDR3 in amino acids: CASSRRTIRNEQYF. The CDR3 coding sequence is TGTGCCAGCAGCCGACGGACAATACGGAACGAGCAGTACTTC.

The chain combines TRBV10-3 with TRBJ1-2; a weak D match, TRBD1 (5 bases). Germline CDR1 and CDR2: ENHRY and SYGVKD. The CDR3 totals 14 residues. V was clipped by 2 bases and J by 2 bases, with 9 bases between them. CDR3 amino acids: CAISERQLNYGYTF. The CDR3 DNA follows: TGTGCCATCAGTGAGAGACAGCTCAACTATGGCTACACCTTC.

This chain connects TRBV19 to TRBJ1-6, with TRBD1 matching 9 bases. The CDR3 loop spans 14 amino acids. Per the germline V gene, CDR1 is LNHDA and CDR2 is SQIVND (reference sequence). The trim removed 5 bases at V and 6 bases at J, leaving 2 bases unmatched. CDR3 DNA sequence: TGTGCCAGTAGTCCACAGGGGGCTAATTCACCCCTCCACTTT. Encoded protein: CASSPQGANSPLHF.

This clone was counted a few times. The J gene is TRBJ1-2, the V gene TRBV10-1; D is ambiguous. This CDR3 has 13 amino acids. Deletions cut 3 bases from V and 2 bases from J, with 7 bases between. The germline CDR1 and CDR2 sequences are WNHNN and SYGVQD (reference sequence). This CDR3 reads CASSDYKNYGYTF. CDR3 coding DNA: TGCGCCAGCAGTGATTACAAGAACTATGGCTACACCTTC.

The J gene is TRBJ1-4, the V gene TRBV5-1; D is undetermined. The germline CDR1 and CDR2 sequences are SGHRS and YFSETQ. Deletions cut 4 bases from V and 5 bases from J, with 15 bases between. The CDR3 is made up of 15 amino acids. The CDR3 protein is CASSPGEPGNEKLFF. The CDR3 nucleotides are TGCGCCAGCAGCCCGGGAGAACCGGGGAATGAAAAACTGTTTTTT.

The V gene is TRBV6-1, the J gene TRBJ1-5; tentative D call: TRBD1 (6 bases). V was shortened by 2 bases and J by 4 bases, with 12 bases between the two germline ends. The CDR3 runs to 15 residues. Germline CDR1 is MNHNS and CDR2 is SASEGT. CDR3 loop: CASSERDKRNQPQHF. CDR3 DNA sequence: TGTGCCAGCAGTGAAAGGGACAAAAGGAATCAGCCCCAGCATTTT.

The rearrangement joins TRBV7-8 to TRBJ2-7; D perhaps matches TRBD1 (6 bases). Germline V lookup: CDR1 SGHVS, CDR2 FQNEAQ. The CDR3 extends over 15 amino acids. Trimming removed 5 bases at V and 3 bases at J, with 17 bases between. In DNA form, the CDR3 reads TGTGCCAGCAGCCCTCGACGGACAGAAAACTACGAGCAGTACTTC. The encoded protein is CASSPRRTENYEQYF.

The CDR3 DNA is TGTGCCAGCAGTTACCTACATCGGGAGAACTATGGCTACACCTTC. Its translation: CASSYLHRENYGYTF. This sequence joins TRBV6-5 and TRBJ1-2; D unresolved. V lost 2 bases and J 2 bases, leaving 12 bases between the germline ends. The CDR3 consists of 15 residues. Looked up from germline, CDR1 is MNHEY and CDR2 is SVGAGI.

V is TRBV5-4 and J is TRBJ1-2; a possible D gene is TRBD1 (5 bases). CDR3 length: 17 amino acids. Germline V gene sequence: CDR1 SGHNT, CDR2 YYREEE (reference sequence). The V end lost 4 bases, the J end lost 4 bases, and 23 bases lay between the germline ends. In DNA form, the CDR3 reads TGTGCCAGCAGCCAGGGCCCGGTCGGACGTCCAACCTATGGCTACACCTTC. This codes for CASSQGPVGRPTYGYTF.